This TCR beta chain was captured in a study of blood T cell repertoires in COVID-19. Per the study methods: Counts of nucleated cells, estimated from reference gene primer amplification, were obtained. Repertoires were generated with immunoSEQ multiplex PCR, while TCRdb's copy carries only in-frame clones and drops some. That table is the source of V, J and clone size, and D and trimming were worked out from the DNA. The sample lists 70,000 to 95,000 clones; approximately 78% were seen once. Sequencing was done on a sample of peripheral blood. The TCR comes from a human donor in a cohort sampled during active COVID-19.

The DNA of the CDR3 is TGTGCCAGCAGCGCAGAGACAGGGATTTCACCCCTCCACTTT. Amino acids: CASSAETGISPLHF. The J gene is TRBJ1-6, the V gene TRBV9; 7 positions match TRBD1. This CDR3 is built from 14 residues. Unmatched junction bases numbered 6, after V lost 3 bases and J lost 9 bases. CDR1 and CDR2 from the germline V gene are SGDLS and YYNGEE. Using reference TRBV9 and TRBJ1-6 for the parts outside the CDR3, the full variable domain is DSGVTQTPKHLITATGQRVTLRCSPRSGDLSVYWYQQSLDQGLQFLIQYYNGEERAKGNILERFSAQQFPDLHSELNLSSLELGDSALYFCASSAETGISPLHFGNGTRLTVT.